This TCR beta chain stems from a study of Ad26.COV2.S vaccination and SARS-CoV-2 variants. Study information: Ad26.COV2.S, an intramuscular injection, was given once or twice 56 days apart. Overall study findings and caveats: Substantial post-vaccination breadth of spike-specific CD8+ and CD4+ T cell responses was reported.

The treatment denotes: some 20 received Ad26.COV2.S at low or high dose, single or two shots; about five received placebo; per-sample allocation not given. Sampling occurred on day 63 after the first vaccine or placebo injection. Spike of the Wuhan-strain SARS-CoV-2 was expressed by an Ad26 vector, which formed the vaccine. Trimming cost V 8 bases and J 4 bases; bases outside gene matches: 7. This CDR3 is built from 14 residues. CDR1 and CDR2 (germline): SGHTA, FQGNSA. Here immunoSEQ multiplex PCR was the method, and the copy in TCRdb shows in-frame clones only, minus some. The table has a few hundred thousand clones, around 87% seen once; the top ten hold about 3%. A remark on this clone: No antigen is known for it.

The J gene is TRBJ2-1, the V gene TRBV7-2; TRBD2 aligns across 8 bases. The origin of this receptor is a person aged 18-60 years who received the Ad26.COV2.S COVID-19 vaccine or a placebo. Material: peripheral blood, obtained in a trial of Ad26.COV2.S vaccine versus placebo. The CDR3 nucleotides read TGTGCCAGCCTTCGGGGGGGGCAGTACAATGAGCAGTTCTTC. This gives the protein CASLRGGQYNEQFF. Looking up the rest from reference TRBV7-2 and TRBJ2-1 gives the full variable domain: GAGVSQSPSNKVTEKGKDVELRCDPISGHTALYWYRQSLGQGLEFLIYFQGNSAPDKSGLPSDRFSAERTGGSVSTLTIQRTQQEDSAVYLCASLRGGQYNEQFFGPGTRLTVL.